This entry lists 8 T cell receptor beta chains sequenced from one sample in a study of beta chain features in type 1 diabetes (dated by TCRdb to the late 2010s). The investigation overall reported the following: Type 1 diabetes patients showed a moderate but significant shortening of TCRB CDR3 length in all four CD4+ subsets.

The protocol used for the library was the immunoSEQ multiplex PCR assay. The entire amount of isolated RNA was reverse transcribed using the High Capacity cDNA Reverse Transcription Kit, so the sequenced TCRB transcripts were expressed ones. Sourced from immuneACCESS, this table was stored by TCRdb with only in-frame sequences that have V and J called. A share of the clones is absent; for the studies checked, an unresolved V gene accounts for under half, and the remainder has no known explanation. The sample yields roughly 280,000 clones; about 23% were counted once. Clones ranked in the top ten supply 0.012% of the sample. These receptors have no identified antigens. Sequencing input: naive CD4+ T cells from blood. The cell subset or site label on this specimen signifies: true naive CD4+ T cells. The source is a woman in her twenties or thirties with type 1 diabetes.

The chain has TRBV4-2 and TRBJ1-2; no clear D gene. CDR1 is LGHNA and CDR2 is YNFKEQ in the germline V gene. The CDR3 is made up of 16 amino acids. The V end lost 0 bases, the J end lost 5 bases, and 16 bases lay between the germline ends. The CDR3 is CASSQDPGPWSYGYTF. The DNA of the CDR3 is TGTGCCAGCAGCCAAGATCCTGGGCCCTGGTCTTATGGCTACACCTTC.

The sample holds a few counts of this clone. The chain is built from TRBV6-5 and TRBJ2-3, with 8 bases matching TRBD2. This CDR3 is 14 amino acids long. V lost 6 bases, J lost 1 base, and 3 bases stayed unmatched. Germline V lookup: CDR1 MNHEY, CDR2 SVGAGI. CDR3 loop: CASRLAGRTDTQYF. For the CDR3, the DNA is TGTGCCAGCAGGCTAGCGGGTCGCACAGATACGCAGTATTTT.

The table lists this clone with a few counts. The J gene is TRBJ1-2, the V gene TRBV5-1, with D perhaps TRBD1 (6 bases). CDR3 length: 13 amino acids. Germline CDR1 is SGHRS and CDR2 is YFSETQ. Trimming removed 2 bases from V and 7 bases from J, with 12 bases in between. CDR3 region: CASSLPQGGGYTF. Written as DNA, the CDR3 is TGCGCCAGCAGCTTACCACAGGGTGGTGGCTACACCTTC.

This clone was recorded once. The V and J genes are TRBV27 and TRBJ2-5, with 7 bases that match TRBD1. The CDR3 loop spans 13 amino acids. The germline V gene has CDR1 MNHEY and CDR2 SMNVEV (reference sequence). The V gene end was trimmed by 6 bases and the J gene end by 2 bases; junction bases not matched to a gene: 3. CDR3 amino acids: CASSRGQQETQYF. In nucleotides, the CDR3 is TGTGCCAGCAGCCGGGGACAGCAAGAGACCCAGTACTTC.

This chain uses TRBV5-1 with TRBJ2-1; no reliable D call. The ends were cut back, 0 bases at V and 4 bases at J, with 11 bases in the middle. The CDR3 runs to 15 residues. Germline V gives CDR1 SGHRS, CDR2 YFSETQ. CDR3 protein: CASSLALQVYNEQFF. CDR3 nucleotide sequence: TGCGCCAGCAGCTTGGCCCTGCAGGTATACAATGAGCAGTTCTTC.

V and J are TRBV30 and TRBJ2-5, with TRBD2 matching 7 bases. The V segment lost 0 bases and the J segment 1 base; nucleotides outside the gene matches: 11. The germline V gene has CDR1 GTSNPN and CDR2 SVGIG (reference sequence). The CDR3 runs 17 residues. The CDR3 DNA reads as TGTGCCTGGAGTGTATCGATCGGGGGGATCCTCCAAGAGACCCAGTACTTC. Protein product: CAWSVSIGGILQETQYF.

This clone has a handful of counts. DNA for the CDR3: TGTGCCAGCGGCTTAAATCAGCCCCAGCATTTT. Translating it yields CASGLNQPQHF. The rearrangement uses TRBV9 and TRBJ1-5; D unclear. Trimming cost V 7 bases and J 4 bases, with 6 bases left between them. The V gene's germline CDR1 is SGDLS and CDR2 YYNGEE. The CDR3 sequence is 11 residues long. Variable domain in full (rest from reference TRBV9 and TRBJ1-5): DSGVTQTPKHLITATGQRVTLRCSPRSGDLSVYWYQQSLDQGLQFLIQYYNGEERAKGNILERFSAQQFPDLHSELNLSSLELGDSALYFCASGLNQPQHFGDGTRLSIL.

V and J are TRBV30 and TRBJ1-1, with 8 bases fitting TRBD1. CDR3 length: 13 amino acids. Looked up from germline, CDR1 is GTSNPN and CDR2 is SVGIG (reference sequence). Trimming at V came to 5 bases and at J to 11 bases, leaving 13 bases not matched to a gene. The CDR3 DNA reads TGTGCCTGGTCGACAGGGGTGCCTCTTTGGGCTTTCTTT. This gives the protein CAWSTGVPLWAFF.